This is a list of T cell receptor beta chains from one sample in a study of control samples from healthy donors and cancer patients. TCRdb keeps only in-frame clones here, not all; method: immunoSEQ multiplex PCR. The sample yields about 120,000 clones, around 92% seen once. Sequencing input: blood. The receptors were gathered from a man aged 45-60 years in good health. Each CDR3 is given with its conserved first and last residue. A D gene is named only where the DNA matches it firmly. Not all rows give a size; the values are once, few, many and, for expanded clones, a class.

CASSVGQGNEQFF	TGTGCCAGTAGTGTGGGACAGGGCAATGAGCAGTTCTTC	TRBV19	TRBJ2-1	TRBD1	.
CASSGLWDRGYSNQPQHF	TGTGCCAGCAGTGGGCTCTGGGACAGGGGTTATAGCAATCAGCCCCAGCATTTT	TRBV2	TRBJ1-5	TRBD1	few
CASSQVLSRNNSPLHF	TGCGCCAGCAGCCAAGTTTTGAGCAGAAATAATTCACCCCTCCACTTT	TRBV4-1	TRBJ1-6	.	.
CASSLGTGYEQYF	TGTGCCAGCTCACTCGGGACAGGGTACGAGCAGTACTTC	TRBV18	TRBJ2-7	TRBD1	few
CASGLGIYYEQYF	TGTGCCAGCGGACTCGGGATTTACTACGAGCAGTACTTC	TRBV6-5	TRBJ2-7	.	once
CASSNYRDSGNTIYF	TGTGCCAGCAGCAACTACAGGGACTCTGGAAACACCATATATTTT	TRBV3-1/TRBV3-2	TRBJ1-3	.	.
CASSLRTGENYGYTF	TGTGCCAGCAGTTTACGTACAGGGGAAAACTATGGCTACACCTTC	TRBV27	TRBJ1-2	TRBD1	.
CASSEGGTRRYGYTF	TGTGCCAGCAGTGAAGGAGGGACCCGGAGATATGGCTACACCTTC	TRBV6-1	TRBJ1-2	.	.
CASSLGVSGANVLTF	TGTGCCAGCAGCTTGGGGGTCTCTGGGGCCAACGTCCTGACTTTC	TRBV5-4	TRBJ2-6	.	.
CASSFAGEMNTEAFF	TGTGCCAGTAGTTTCGCCGGGGAAATGAACACTGAAGCTTTCTTT	TRBV19	TRBJ1-1	.	.
CASSWTGRNSRNTEAFF	TGCGCCAGCAGCTGGACAGGTCGTAACTCGCGCAACACTGAAGCTTTCTTT	TRBV5-1	TRBJ1-1	TRBD1	.
CASSLGLRQETQYF	TGTGCCAGCAGCTTAGGGCTGAGGCAAGAGACCCAGTACTTC	TRBV11-2	TRBJ2-5	.	.
CASTIGTGRTETQYF	TGTGCCAGCACCATTGGGACAGGGAGGACCGAGACCCAGTACTTC	TRBV7-6	TRBJ2-5	TRBD1	few
CASSRVSGTDNEKLFF	TGCGCCAGCAGCCGGGTCTCCGGGACAGACAATGAAAAACTGTTTTTT	TRBV5-1	TRBJ1-4	TRBD1	.
CASSSSTDTQYF	TGTGCCAGCAGCTCTAGCACAGATACGCAGTATTTT	TRBV13	TRBJ2-3	.	.
CATFAGTGELFF	TGTGCCACCTTTGCAGGGACCGGGGAGCTGTTTTTT	TRBV24-1	TRBJ2-2	.	.
CANSSVGTGKGTDTQYF	TGTGCCAACAGTTCGGTAGGGACAGGGAAGGGTACAGATACGCAGTATTTT	TRBV14	TRBJ2-3	TRBD1	.
CASSADRNYGYTF	TGTGCCAGCAGCGCCGACAGGAACTATGGCTACACCTTC	TRBV6-5	TRBJ1-2	.	.
CASSLRQGLNQPQHF	TGTGCCAGCAGCCTGAGACAGGGACTCAATCAGCCCCAGCATTTT	TRBV7-2	TRBJ1-5	TRBD1	.
CASSQVRLAGGPAKNIQYF	TGCGCCAGCAGCCAAGTCCGACTAGCGGGGGGGCCGGCCAAAAACATTCAGTACTTC	TRBV4-1	TRBJ2-4	TRBD2	.
CSVEGHLPYQQYF	TGCAGCGTTGAAGGACACCTACCCTACCAGCAGTACTTC	TRBV29-1	TRBJ2-7	.	.
CASSGPGSSSYNEQFF	TGTGCCAGCAGTGGACCCGGATCTTCCTCCTACAATGAGCAGTTCTTC	TRBV6-1	TRBJ2-1	.	.
CASSYSGTNTEAFF	TGTGCCAGCAGTTACTCGGGGACGAACACTGAAGCTTTCTTT	TRBV6-2/TRBV6-3	TRBJ1-1	.	.
CASKSDRVPGNTIYF	TGTGCCAGCAAGTCGGACAGGGTACCTGGAAACACCATATATTTT	TRBV25-1	TRBJ1-3	TRBD1	.
CATSEFGQGARSDTQYF	TGTGCCACCAGTGAGTTCGGACAGGGGGCGCGTTCAGATACGCAGTATTTT	TRBV24-1	TRBJ2-3	TRBD1	.
CASSPGQAPSNGYTF	TGTGCCAGCTCACCGGGACAGGCACCCTCGAATGGCTACACCTTC	TRBV18	TRBJ1-2	TRBD1	.
CSGCPTGRNEQFF	TGCAGCGGTTGCCCGACAGGGCGCAATGAGCAGTTCTTC	TRBV29-1	TRBJ2-1	TRBD1	.
CASSTGTGGFAQPQHF	TGTGCCAGTAGCACCGGGACAGGGGGTTTCGCTCAGCCCCAGCATTTT	TRBV19	TRBJ1-5	TRBD1	.
CASSLSGAYSGNTIYF	TGCGCCAGCAGCTTGTCGGGGGCCTACTCTGGAAACACCATATATTTT	TRBV5-1	TRBJ1-3	.	.
CASSHGNSYEQYF	TGTGCCAGCAGCCATGGGAACTCCTACGAGCAGTACTTC	TRBV3-1/TRBV3-2	TRBJ2-7	.	.
CATSRVVSGRGYGYTF	TGTGCCACCAGCAGAGTCGTGTCTGGGCGGGGCTATGGCTACACCTTC	TRBV15	TRBJ1-2	.	.
CASSKGSQTTF	TGTGCCAGCAGTAAGGGGTCCCAGACAACTTTT	TRBV27	TRBJ2-3	.	.
CASSEWGTGIIDEQYF	TGTGCCAGCAGTGAGTGGGGTACAGGGATAATCGACGAGCAGTACTTC	TRBV25-1	TRBJ2-7	.	.
CASSRLDSNNEKLFF	TGCGCCAGCAGCCGCCTAGACAGTAATAATGAAAAACTGTTTTTT	TRBV5-1	TRBJ1-4	.	once
CASIGPSSGNTIYF	TGTGCCAGCATAGGGCCGAGCTCTGGAAACACCATATATTTT	TRBV2	TRBJ1-3	.	few
CSVEDQDNYGYTF	TGCAGCGTTGAAGATCAAGATAACTATGGCTACACCTTC	TRBV29-1	TRBJ1-2	.	.
CASSLAAQGADTQYF	TGCGCCAGCAGCTTGGCGGCACAGGGGGCAGATACGCAGTATTTT	TRBV5-1	TRBJ2-3	TRBD1	.
CASSPLRGLGTEAFF	TGTGCCAGCAGTCCACTAAGGGGGCTGGGCACTGAAGCTTTCTTT	TRBV6-5	TRBJ1-1	TRBD1	.
CASRLWGNTGELFF	TGTGCCAGCAGATTGTGGGGCAACACCGGGGAGCTGTTTTTT	TRBV2	TRBJ2-2	.	.
CASRRTSGGPPYEEQYF	TGCGCCAGCAGGCGGACTAGCGGGGGGCCCCCCTACGAGGAGCAGTACTTC	TRBV5-1	TRBJ2-7	TRBD2	.
CASSYSTGTYGETQYF	TGTGCCAGCAGTTACTCGACAGGGACGTACGGGGAGACCCAGTACTTC	TRBV6-2/TRBV6-3	TRBJ2-5	TRBD1	few
CASSDSGGVRETQYF	TGTGCCAGCAGTGATAGCGGGGGAGTGAGAGAGACCCAGTACTTC	TRBV2	TRBJ2-5	TRBD2	.
CSVEDGRGGSGELFF	TGCAGCGTTGAAGATGGCAGGGGAGGGTCCGGGGAGCTGTTTTTT	TRBV29-1	TRBJ2-2	.	.
CATSDPPKGNEQFF	TGTGCCACCAGTGATCCGCCCAAGGGAAATGAGCAGTTCTTC	TRBV24-1	TRBJ2-1	.	.
CASQGHLEKLFF	TGTGCCAGCCAGGGGCACTTAGAAAAACTGTTTTTT	TRBV12-3/TRBV12-4	TRBJ1-4	.	.
CATSMGDTQYF	TGTGCCACCTCCATGGGGGATACGCAGTATTTT	TRBV6-5	TRBJ2-3	.	.